One and the same sample provided the 32 T cell receptor beta chains below, sequenced in a study of CD8 T cells in ankylosing spondylitis. TCRdb itself ran the 5' RACE reads through MiXCR, one entry per CDR3 protein. The sample has roughly 670,000 distinct CDR3 sequences, about 20% seen once. Their antigen targets remain unknown. The study, taken as a whole, reports: Eight highly homologous variants formed a TCR beta motif that appeared characteristic of ankylosing spondylitis blood.

Sequenced: blood, either unsorted or a sorted T cell fraction (not recorded which). These receptors came from a male donor with ankylosing spondylitis.

The genes are TRBV28 and TRBJ2-5; unclear D gene. CDR1 is MDHEN and CDR2 is SYDVKM in the germline V gene. The germline V and J ends were trimmed by 5 bases and 5 bases, with 9 bases remaining between them. This CDR3 is built from 12 residues. The CDR3 here is CASSLKRETQYF. The CDR3 nucleotides read TGTGCCAGCAGTCTCAAGAGGGAGACCCAGTACTTC.

This clonotype has more than one count but fewer than ten. V and J are TRBV29-1 and TRBJ2-5; 7 positions match TRBD2. Germline lookup yields CDR1 SQVTM and CDR2 ANQGSEA. The CDR3 runs to 14 residues. J lost 5 bases, V lost 1 base, and 7 bases had no gene match. DNA of the CDR3: TGCAGCGTTGAAGGGGGCGGGAGTGATGAGACCCAGTACTTC. Translating it yields CSVEGGGSDETQYF.

This clonotype turned up a few times. The chain is built from TRBV10-3 and TRBJ2-5, with 12 bases fitting TRBD2. V shed 5 bases, J shed 2 bases, and the junction held 3 bases outside the gene matches. The CDR3 is 15 amino acids. Per germline, CDR1 ENHRY and CDR2 SYGVKD. The CDR3 DNA reads TGTGCCATCAGTTGGACTAGCGGGACGCAAGAGACCCAGTACTTC. It codes for CAISWTSGTQETQYF.

The chain employs TRBV5-1 and TRBJ2-7; 9 nucleotides align to TRBD2. The CDR3 has 15 residues. Trimming cost V 4 bases and J 7 bases; bases outside gene matches: 12. In germline, CDR1 is SGHRS, CDR2 YFSETQ. CDR3 residues: CASSPLAGDGAEQYF. The CDR3 DNA follows: TGCGCCAGCAGCCCCTTAGCGGGAGATGGTGCGGAGCAGTACTTC.

The J gene is TRBJ2-7, the V gene TRBV5-6; no definite D call. This CDR3 spans 14 amino acids. V shed 0 bases and J shed 3 bases, with 10 bases lying between them. Germline V gives CDR1 SGHDT, CDR2 YYEEEE. The CDR3 DNA is TGTGCCAGCAGCTTGGCCCCCAAATACTACGAGCAGTACTTC. It encodes CASSLAPKYYEQYF. The whole variable domain, filled in from reference TRBV5-6 and TRBJ2-7, reads DAGVTQSPTHLIKTRGQQVTLRCSPKSGHDTVSWYQQALGQGPQFIFQYYEEEERQRGNFPDRFSGHQFPNYSSELNVNALLLGDSALYLCASSLAPKYYEQYFGPGTRLTVT.

This sequence joins TRBV7-9 and TRBJ1-1; D gene unclear. The CDR3 extends over 13 amino acids. Trimming left V 2 bases short and J 1 base short, with 5 bases between. Germline V gene data show CDR1 as SEHNR and CDR2 as FQNEAQ (reference sequence). The CDR3, as DNA: TGTGCCAGCAGCTTATTCCAGAACACTGAAGCTTTCTTT. It encodes CASSLFQNTEAFF.

This clonotype was recorded a few times. V is TRBV3-1 and J is TRBJ2-7, with D perhaps assigned TRBD1 or TRBD2 (5 bases each). CDR1 LGHDT and CDR2 YNNKEL come from the germline V gene (reference sequence). Between the trimmed V and J ends, which lost 3 bases and 3 bases, there was a span of 15 bases. The CDR3 runs 15 residues. CDR3 protein: CASSHLGRSLYEQYF. For the CDR3, the DNA is TGTGCCAGCAGCCACCTGGGACGGTCGCTCTACGAGCAGTACTTC.

Only a few counts were recorded for this clonotype. The CDR3 sequence: CSARMAGYEAFF. Here the CDR3 DNA reads TGCAGTGCTAGAATGGCGGGTTATGAAGCTTTCTTT. J is TRBJ1-1 and V is TRBV20-1, with no clear D. Per the germline V gene, CDR1 is DFQATT and CDR2 is SNEGSKA (reference sequence). Trimming shortened V by 2 bases and J by 7 bases, and 11 bases separated the two germline ends. This CDR3 is built from 12 residues.

Ten or more counts support this clonotype. Here the CDR3 DNA reads TGTGCCAGCAGTTTCTCTGACAAGGGGACCCAGTACTTC. Translation gives CASSFSDKGTQYF. The chain employs TRBV12-3 or TRBV12-4 and TRBJ2-5; D remains unclear. The CDR3 length is 13 residues. The V end lost 3 bases, the J end lost 7 bases, and 12 bases lay between the germline ends.

The V and J genes are TRBV20-1 and TRBJ2-1; 8 nucleotides match TRBD2. Germline V gene lookup returns CDR1 DFQATT and CDR2 SNEGSKA (reference sequence). J gave up 4 bases and V 0 bases, and 11 bases lay outside the gene matches. The CDR3 covers 17 residues. In DNA form, the CDR3 reads TGCAGTGCTAGAGATGTAGAAGCGGGGGCCCCTTACAATGAGCAGTTCTTC. Its translation: CSARDVEAGAPYNEQFF.

This clonotype was observed at least ten times. V and J are TRBV5-1 and TRBJ2-3, with 7 nucleotides matching TRBD1. Per the germline V gene, CDR1 is SGHRS and CDR2 is YFSETQ. V trimming: 0 bases; J trimming: 0 bases; junction bases outside the gene matches: 4. CDR3 length: 16 amino acids. CDR3 region: CASSLGTGRSTDTQYF. CDR3 sequence (DNA): TGCGCCAGCAGCTTGGGGACAGGCCGGAGCACAGATACGCAGTATTTT.

There are many counts of this clonotype. V is TRBV4-2 and J is TRBJ2-3; perhaps TRBD1 as D (6 bases). Germline-derived CDR1 and CDR2 are LGHNA and YNFKEQ. V shed 0 bases and J shed 4 bases, with 20 bases lying between them. This CDR3 is 18 amino acids long. CDR3 in amino acids: CASSQDEETGQMADTQYF. The CDR3 region has the DNA TGTGCCAGCAGCCAAGATGAGGAGACAGGCCAAATGGCAGATACGCAGTATTTT.

The sample holds many counts of this clonotype. The rearrangement uses TRBV7-2 and TRBJ1-5; 8 bases match TRBD1. V was pared by 6 bases and J by 2 bases, with 6 bases of the junction left unmatched. This CDR3 comprises 15 residues. Germline lookup yields CDR1 SGHTA and CDR2 FQGNSA. In DNA, the CDR3 is TGTGCCAGCAGTTTGACAGGGGTGGGCAATCAGCCCCAGCATTTT. It specifies CASSLTGVGNQPQHF. The whole variable domain, remainder taken from reference TRBV7-2 and TRBJ1-5, is GAGVSQSPSNKVTEKGKDVELRCDPISGHTALYWYRQSLGQGLEFLIYFQGNSAPDKSGLPSDRFSAERTGGSVSTLTIQRTQQEDSAVYLCASSLTGVGNQPQHFGDGTRLSIL.

The J gene is TRBJ2-7, the V gene TRBV2, with a tentative D call TRBD1 (5 bases). The CDR3 contains 18 residues. From germline, CDR1 is SNHLY and CDR2 FYNNEI. The V end lost 0 bases, the J end lost 4 bases, and 22 bases lay between the germline ends. The CDR3 bases are TGTGCCAGCAGTGAAGCTATGGAACTTTTGGGGCTGGGTTACGAGCAGTACTTC. Its translation: CASSEAMELLGLGYEQYF. Filled out from reference TRBV2 and TRBJ2-7, the complete variable domain reads EPEVTQTPSHQVTQMGQEVILRCVPISNHLYFYWYRQILGQKVEFLVSFYNNEISEKSEIFDDQFSVERPDGSNFTLKIRSTKLEDSAMYFCASSEAMELLGLGYEQYFGPGTRLTVT.

This chain links TRBV2 with TRBJ1-3; unclear D gene. The germline V gene encodes CDR1 SNHLY and CDR2 FYNNEI. This CDR3 has 13 residues. V lost 3 bases to trimming and J lost 4 bases, with 7 bases between them. CDR3 protein: CASSEGPGNTIYF. DNA for the CDR3: TGTGCCAGCAGTGAGGGCCCCGGAAACACCATATATTTT.

The chain carries TRBV3-1 and TRBJ1-2, with a weak D call TRBD1 (5 bases). V was shortened by 5 bases and J by 5 bases, with 18 bases between the two germline ends. Germline values: CDR1 LGHDT, CDR2 YNNKEL (reference sequence). The CDR3 has 15 residues. For the CDR3, the DNA is TGTGCCAGCAGCTCAAATGCGGGGGTTCCGTATGGCTACACCTTC. Translation: CASSSNAGVPYGYTF.

This clonotype has ten or more counts. V is TRBV6-5 and J is TRBJ2-2; D ambiguous. V was cut by 0 bases and J by 6 bases, with 5 bases left in between. The CDR3 is made up of 13 amino acids. The germline CDR1 and CDR2 sequences are MNHEY and SVGAGI. The DNA of the CDR3 is TGTGCCAGCAGTTACTCTGGGTCCGGGGAGCTGTTTTTT. The encoded protein is CASSYSGSGELFF.

The rearrangement joins TRBV7-6 to TRBJ1-1; the match to TRBD1 covers 8 bases. From germline, CDR1 is SGHVS and CDR2 FNYEAQ. CDR3 length: 17 amino acids. Trimming cost V 2 bases and J 3 bases; bases outside gene matches: 11. The CDR3 DNA follows: TGTGCCAGCAGCTTAAAGTCTCTGGACAGGGACGACACTGAAGCTTTCTTT. Protein: CASSLKSLDRDDTEAFF.

The chain recombines TRBV18 with TRBJ2-3; the D is unclear. The CDR3 is 15 residues long. Trimming shortened V by 0 bases and J by 4 bases, and 11 bases separated the two germline ends. Germline-derived CDR1 and CDR2 are KGHSH and LQKENI. In DNA form, the CDR3 reads TGTGCCAGCTCACCACCAGGCAGGTTGGCAGATACGCAGTATTTT. It is translated as CASSPPGRLADTQYF.

The chain couples TRBV7-9 to TRBJ2-3; a possible D gene is TRBD1 (5 bases). The CDR3 is 13 residues long. Trimming pared 8 bases from V and 5 bases from J, leaving 14 bases between. Germline assignment: CDR1 SEHNR and CDR2 FQNEAQ (reference sequence). The CDR3 sequence: CASLWGGGDTQYF. The CDR3 bases are TGTGCCAGCCTATGGGGCGGCGGAGATACGCAGTATTTT.

This chain uses TRBV20-1 with TRBJ2-1, with D tentatively TRBD1 (5 bases). The CDR3 consists of 17 residues. Trimming shortened V by 5 bases and J by 3 bases, and 23 bases separated the two germline ends. Germline V gives CDR1 DFQATT, CDR2 SNEGSKA (reference sequence). The CDR3 here is CSAPWSQGPLLYNEQFF. In DNA form, the CDR3 reads TGCAGTGCTCCTTGGTCCCAGGGCCCCCTGCTCTACAATGAGCAGTTCTTC.

The table lists this clonotype with a few counts. The rearrangement links TRBV7-9 to TRBJ2-1; 8 bases agree with TRBD1. This CDR3 region has 15 residues. The germline V gene has CDR1 SEHNR and CDR2 FQNEAQ (reference sequence). With V trimmed by 3 bases and J by 2 bases, 3 bases remained unmatched. The DNA of the CDR3 is TGTGCCAGCAGCTTGGACAGGGCTACCTACAATGAGCAGTTCTTC. This codes for CASSLDRATYNEQFF.

The chain carries TRBV2 and TRBJ1-6; no clear D gene. Germline CDR1 SNHLY, CDR2 FYNNEI. The CDR3 length is 12 residues. V lost 2 bases to trimming and J lost 10 bases, with 6 bases between them. The CDR3 here is CASSERSSPLHF. Here the CDR3 DNA reads TGTGCCAGCAGTGAACGGAGCTCACCCCTCCACTTT.

This clonotype was seen only a few times. The chain links TRBV13 to TRBJ2-7, with D unclear. Per germline, CDR1 PRHDT and CDR2 FYEKMQ (reference sequence). This CDR3 contains 14 residues. Trimming cost V 0 bases and J 0 bases, with 6 bases left between them. The CDR3 reads CASSLGLTSYEQYF. CDR3 coding DNA: TGTGCCAGCAGCTTAGGTCTAACCTCCTACGAGCAGTACTTC.

The rearrangement uses TRBV5-6 and TRBJ2-3; 7 bases fit TRBD1. The length of the CDR3 is 14 residues. J was trimmed by 10 bases and V by 0 bases; bases with no gene match: 8. Germline-derived CDR1 and CDR2 are SGHDT and YYEEEE. The CDR3 reads CASSLAQGTEAQYF. The CDR3 DNA follows: TGTGCCAGCAGCTTGGCCCAAGGGACAGAGGCGCAGTATTTT.

This clonotype was picked up a small number of times. The chain links TRBV3-1 to TRBJ2-5; D perhaps matches TRBD2 (6 bases). The germline gives CDR1 LGHDT, CDR2 YNNKEL (reference sequence). V lost 0 bases, J lost 1 base, and 6 bases lay in between. The CDR3 contains 14 residues. CDR3 sequence: CASSQDGGQETQYF. CDR3 coding DNA: TGTGCCAGCAGCCAAGACGGGGGCCAAGAGACCCAGTACTTC.

The rearrangement joins TRBV5-1 to TRBJ2-1; tentatively, D is TRBD1 (6 bases). V lost 7 bases, J lost 2 bases, and 16 bases lay in between. The CDR3 sequence is 15 residues long. CDR1 is SGHRS and CDR2 is YFSETQ in the germline V gene. The CDR3 spells CASALRDTAYNEQFF. The CDR3 nucleotides are TGCGCCAGCGCACTCCGGGACACGGCCTACAATGAGCAGTTCTTC.

This clonotype was seen a few times. V is TRBV5-1 and J is TRBJ1-1, with D unclear. The V end lost 4 bases, the J end lost 13 bases, and 8 bases lay between the germline ends. The CDR3 consists of 9 residues. Germline V lookup: CDR1 SGHRS, CDR2 YFSETQ. CDR3 loop: CASSQWDFF. The CDR3 nucleotides read TGCGCCAGCAGCCAGTGGGATTTCTTT.

J is TRBJ2-1 and V is TRBV20-1; D gene uncertain. The CDR3 is 12 residues long. With 2 bases removed from V and 6 bases from J, the gap between germline ends came to 8 bases. Germline CDR1 DFQATT, CDR2 SNEGSKA (reference sequence). The CDR3: CSARPTVNEQFF. The CDR3 nucleotides are TGCAGTGCTAGACCGACTGTCAATGAGCAGTTCTTC.

This clonotype was counted only a few times. J is TRBJ2-2 and V is TRBV4-1; maybe TRBD2 (7 bases). Trimming left V 0 bases short and J 2 bases short, with 13 bases between. The CDR3 runs 17 residues. The germline V gene encodes CDR1 MGHRA and CDR2 YSYEKL. The CDR3 DNA is TGCGCCAGCAGCCAAGAGTTAGGGGGGGGAAACACCGGGGAGCTGTTTTTT. It specifies CASSQELGGGNTGELFF.

This clonotype was found many times. The genes are TRBV7-2 and TRBJ2-1; perhaps TRBD1 as D (6 bases). Per germline, CDR1 SGHTA and CDR2 FQGNSA. The CDR3 length is 14 residues. Trimming cost V 3 bases and J 4 bases, with 10 bases left between them. The chain's CDR3 is CASSFWDIYNEQFF. The CDR3 DNA reads as TGTGCCAGCAGCTTCTGGGACATTTACAATGAGCAGTTCTTC.

The V and J genes are TRBV20-1 and TRBJ2-5; maybe TRBD1 (6 bases). Germline V CDR1 and CDR2: DFQATT, SNEGSKA (reference sequence). V gave up 0 bases and J gave up 4 bases, with 9 bases separating them. The CDR3 covers 13 residues. The CDR3 loop reads CSARDTGLETQYF. The CDR3 bases are TGCAGTGCTAGAGATACAGGGCTAGAGACCCAGTACTTC.